This T cell receptor beta chain appears in the sequencing data of a study of cytotoxic CD8 clonotypes in ibrutinib-treated CLL. Using immunoSEQ multiplex PCR, the repertoire was profiled, and TCRdb retains in-frame clones only, with some absent. The sample contains 200,000 to 250,000 clones, 70% of which appear only once. At least ten counts were recorded for this clone. J gave up 11 bases and V 4 bases, and 17 bases lay outside the gene matches. CDR1 SGHDT and CDR2 YYEEEE come from the germline V gene. The CDR3 runs to 16 residues. Sequences were derived from PBMCs, sampled after 12 months of ibrutinib treatment. The chain joins TRBV5-6 to TRBJ1-5, with 8 bases identical to TRBD1. This TCR was sampled from a human donor with chronic lymphocytic leukemia. In DNA form, the CDR3 reads TGTGCCAGCAGCCGCGACAGGGGACTCGGCGGGGTGTCCCAGCATTTT. It specifies CASSRDRGLGGVSQHF.